This is a list of T cell receptor beta chains from one sample in a study of shared clonotypes between healthy human individuals. Repertoires were generated with immunoSEQ multiplex PCR, while TCRdb's copy carries only in-frame clones and drops some. The repertoire holds about 2.4 million clones, with 93% as singletons. The sequenced material came from naive CD4+ T cells from PBMCs. These receptors originate from a man between 18 and 29 years old in good health. Some clones in this sample may be carry-over from other donors' samples. The CDR3 runs from the conserved cysteine through the conserved F or W. The D gene is left open where the match is weak. Size is omitted from some rows. Given values are once, few, many or a class for expanded clones.

NA,NA,TRBV30,TRBJ2-4,TGTGCCTGGAGTGGATCAGGACAGCGGGACATTCAGTACTTC,CAWSGSGQRDIQYF
TRBD1,once,TRBV5-1,TRBJ1-5,TGCGCCAGCAGTGAAACAGGGGATAGCAATCAGCCCCAGCATTTT,CASSETGDSNQPQHF
TRBD2,NA,TRBV6-1,TRBJ2-7,TGTGCCAGCAGCAGGACTAGCGGCGCCTCCTACGAGCAGTACTTC,CASSRTSGASYEQYF
TRBD1,few,TRBV2,TRBJ2-7,TGTGCCAGCAGTCGGGACAGCTCCTACGAGCAGTACTTC,CASSRDSSYEQYF
NA,NA,TRBV11-3,TRBJ1-1,TGTGCCAGCAGCTTCGAAGGGACCACTGAAGCTTTCTTT,CASSFEGTTEAFF
TRBD2,NA,TRBV6-1,TRBJ2-7,TGTGCCAGCAGTGACATGACTAGCGGGCTATACTACGAGCAGTACTTC,CASSDMTSGLYYEQYF
NA,NA,TRBV2,TRBJ2-1,TGTGCCAGCAGTGGCGGACCCCCATACAATGAGCAGTTCTTC,CASSGGPPYNEQFF
NA,NA,TRBV7-2,TRBJ2-1,TGTGCCAGCAGCCAACTTGGCCAGGGACTGAATGAGCAGTTCTTC,CASSQLGQGLNEQFF
NA,NA,TRBV7-3,TRBJ2-6,TGTGCCAGCAGCTTAATTCATGGTGGGGCCAACGTCCTGACTTTC,CASSLIHGGANVLTF
TRBD2,NA,TRBV10-3,TRBJ2-7,TGTGCCATCAGTGAAATGACTAGCGGCGAGCAGTACTTC,CAISEMTSGEQYF
TRBD2,NA,TRBV5-1,TRBJ2-2,TGCGCCAGCAGCACGGGACTAGCGGGGACAACCGGGGAGCTGTTTTTT,CASSTGLAGTTGELFF
TRBD1,NA,TRBV5-1,TRBJ1-2,TGCGCCAGCAGCTTGGCAGGGACAGGGTATGGCTACACCTTC,CASSLAGTGYGYTF
TRBD1,NA,TRBV7-9,TRBJ2-7,TGTGCCAGCAGCAGCCAAACAGGGGCCGAGCAGTACTTC,CASSSQTGAEQYF
TRBD1,NA,TRBV28,TRBJ1-1,TGTGCCAGCAGTTCACCATCGGACAGGGTTGAAGCTTTCTTT,CASSSPSDRVEAFF
NA,NA,TRBV7-9,TRBJ2-2,TGTGCCAGCAGCTACCACCGGGACACCACCGGGGAGCTGTTTTTT,CASSYHRDTTGELFF
NA,NA,TRBV7-6,TRBJ1-5,TGTGCCAGCAGCGCCCGACTGGGAAATCAGCCCCAGCATTTT,CASSARLGNQPQHF
TRBD2,NA,TRBV10-1,TRBJ2-1,TGCGCCAGCAGTGAGTTTAGGGGGACTAGCGGGAGTGATGAGCAGTTCTTC,CASSEFRGTSGSDEQFF
TRBD2,NA,TRBV4-2,TRBJ2-2,TGTGCCAGCAGCCAAGAAGGCGGGAGTCTGAACACCGGGGAGCTGTTTTTT,CASSQEGGSLNTGELFF
TRBD1,NA,TRBV28,TRBJ1-1,TGTGCCAGCAGCAAGGACAGGGTGGGGACTGAAGCTTTCTTT,CASSKDRVGTEAFF
NA,NA,TRBV7-2,TRBJ2-1,TGTGCCAGCAGCTTAGCGGCGCCGAGCTCCTACAATGAGCAGTTCTTC,CASSLAAPSSYNEQFF
NA,NA,TRBV19,TRBJ1-5,TGTGCCAGTAGCGGTACCGACCGCCCTGGGGGCCTGCAACGGGCTAGCAATCAGCCCCAGCATTTT,CASSGTDRPGGLQRASNQPQHF
NA,NA,TRBV5-1,TRBJ2-1,TGCGCCAGCAGCTTTTGGGCAGGCTCCAACAATGAGCAGTTCTTC,CASSFWAGSNNEQFF
NA,NA,TRBV28,TRBJ1-5,TGTGCCAGCAGTTTCCCAAGGGAGTGGGTCCAGCCCCAGCATTTT,CASSFPREWVQPQHF
NA,NA,TRBV30,TRBJ2-7,TGTGCCTGGAGTTACTCCTTTATATTGTACGAGCAGTACTTC,CAWSYSFILYEQYF
NA,NA,TRBV5-4,TRBJ2-3,TGTGCCAGCAGCTCGGGGGGCCGCACAGATACGCAGTATTTT,CASSSGGRTDTQYF
NA,NA,TRBV6-5,TRBJ2-7,TGTGCCAGCAGTTACTCGCCAGGGAACTACGAGCAGTACTTC,CASSYSPGNYEQYF
NA,NA,TRBV28,TRBJ1-2,TGTGCCAGCAGTTTAGTTGGGGCGAAAAACTATGGCTACACCTTC,CASSLVGAKNYGYTF
TRBD1,NA,TRBV7-2,TRBJ1-5,TGTGCCAGCAGCTTGCGACAGGGGAATCAGCCCCAGCATTTT,CASSLRQGNQPQHF
NA,NA,TRBV18,TRBJ1-1,TGTGCCAGCTCACCACCAGTGTCCACTGAAGCTTTCTTT,CASSPPVSTEAFF
NA,NA,TRBV6-4,TRBJ1-5,TGTGCCAGCAGTGACCCCCGGACCGCGTTTAGCAATCAGCCCCAGCATTTT,CASSDPRTAFSNQPQHF
TRBD2,NA,TRBV9,TRBJ2-1,TGTGCCAGCAGCTCGACGGTGGCGGGAGGGCCCTCGGTTGAGCAGTTCTTC,CASSSTVAGGPSVEQFF
TRBD1,once,TRBV19,TRBJ2-7,TGTGCCAGTAGTATAGATCTATGGACAGGGTACTACGAGCAGTACTTC,CASSIDLWTGYYEQYF
NA,few,TRBV29-1,TRBJ1-5,TGCAGCGGAAGTTGGGGGGAGGATCAGCCCCAGCATTTT,CSGSWGEDQPQHF
TRBD2,NA,TRBV15,TRBJ2-1,TGTGCCACCAGCAGGGTAGCGGGAGCGGATGAGCAGTTCTTC,CATSRVAGADEQFF
NA,NA,TRBV28,TRBJ2-3,TGTGCCAGCAGTTCCGGGGGACCTTTGCGGGATACGCAGTATTTT,CASSSGGPLRDTQYF
TRBD2,NA,TRBV18,TRBJ2-7,TGTGCCAGCTCACCCCGAAGGCTAGCGGAGACGTACGAGCAGTACTTC,CASSPRRLAETYEQYF
TRBD1,NA,TRBV18,TRBJ2-7,TGTGCCAGCTCACCAGGGACAGGGGATTACGAGCAGTACTTC,CASSPGTGDYEQYF
NA,NA,TRBV5-1,TRBJ1-4,TGCGCCAGCAGCTTGGAACAGGGCGGGGAAAAACTGTTTTTT,CASSLEQGGEKLFF
NA,NA,TRBV12-2,TRBJ2-2,TGTGCAAGTCGCTTAGCGTCCGGGACTAGCGATAACACCGGGGAGCTGTTTTTT,CASRLASGTSDNTGELFF
NA,NA,TRBV6-5,TRBJ1-5,TGTGCCAGCAAGGAGGGATCCTTTGCGGCCCAGCATTTT,CASKEGSFAAQHF